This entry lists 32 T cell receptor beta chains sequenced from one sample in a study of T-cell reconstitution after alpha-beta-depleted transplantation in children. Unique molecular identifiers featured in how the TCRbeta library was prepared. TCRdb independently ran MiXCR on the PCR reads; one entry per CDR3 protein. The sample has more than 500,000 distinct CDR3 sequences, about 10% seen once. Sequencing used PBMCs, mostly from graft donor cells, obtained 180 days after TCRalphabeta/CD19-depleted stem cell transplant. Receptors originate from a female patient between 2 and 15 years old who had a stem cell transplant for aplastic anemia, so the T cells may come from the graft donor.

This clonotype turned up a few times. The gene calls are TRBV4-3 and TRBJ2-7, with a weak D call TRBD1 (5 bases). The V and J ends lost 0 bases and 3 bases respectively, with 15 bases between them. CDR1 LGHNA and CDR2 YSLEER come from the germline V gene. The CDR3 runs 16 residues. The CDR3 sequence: CASSQDGASALYEQYF. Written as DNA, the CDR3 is TGCGCCAGCAGCCAAGATGGGGCCTCGGCCCTCTACGAGCAGTACTTC.

In nucleotides, the CDR3 is TGTGCCAGCAGATGGAGTGGAGAGACCCAGTACTTC. It is translated as CASRWSGETQYF. The J gene is TRBJ2-5, the V gene TRBV25-1; D gene ambiguous. V was pared by 6 bases and J by 4 bases, with 9 bases between. This CDR3 comprises 12 residues. Germline CDR1 MGHDK, CDR2 SYGVNS. The full variable domain, with the rest looked up from reference TRBV25-1 and TRBJ2-5, is EADIYQTPRYLVIGTGKKITLECSQTMGHDKMYWYQQDPGMELHLIHYSYGVNSTEKGDLSSESTVSRIRTEHFPLTLESARPSHTSQYLCASRWSGETQYFGPGTRLLVL.

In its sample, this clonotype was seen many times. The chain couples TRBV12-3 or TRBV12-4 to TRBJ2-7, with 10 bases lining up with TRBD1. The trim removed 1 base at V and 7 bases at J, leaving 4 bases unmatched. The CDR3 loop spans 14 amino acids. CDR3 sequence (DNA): TGTGCCAGCAGTTTAGGACAGGGGGCTCGTGAGCAGTACTTC. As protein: CASSLGQGAREQYF.

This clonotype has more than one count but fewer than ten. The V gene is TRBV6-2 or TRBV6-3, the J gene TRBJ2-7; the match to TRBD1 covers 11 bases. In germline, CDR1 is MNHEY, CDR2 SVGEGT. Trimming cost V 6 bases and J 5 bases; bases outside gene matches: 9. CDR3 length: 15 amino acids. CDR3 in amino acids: CASRPRGQGGHEQYF. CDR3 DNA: TGTGCCAGCAGACCTAGGGGACAGGGGGGCCACGAGCAGTACTTC.

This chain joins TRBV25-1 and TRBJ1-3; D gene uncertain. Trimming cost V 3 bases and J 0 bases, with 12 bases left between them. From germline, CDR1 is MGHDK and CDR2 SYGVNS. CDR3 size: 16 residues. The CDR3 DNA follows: TGTGCCAGCAGTGATCACGGACCTAGCTCTGGAAACACCATATATTTT. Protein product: CASSDHGPSSGNTIYF.

CDR3 residues: CASSLGLSGLTDTQYF. The CDR3 DNA reads TGTGCCAGCAGTTTGGGCCTTAGCGGGCTCACAGATACGCAGTATTTT. The V gene is TRBV12-3 or TRBV12-4, the J gene TRBJ2-3; TRBD2 matches 7 bases. V shed 3 bases, J shed 2 bases, and the junction held 8 bases outside the gene matches. CDR3 length: 16 residues.

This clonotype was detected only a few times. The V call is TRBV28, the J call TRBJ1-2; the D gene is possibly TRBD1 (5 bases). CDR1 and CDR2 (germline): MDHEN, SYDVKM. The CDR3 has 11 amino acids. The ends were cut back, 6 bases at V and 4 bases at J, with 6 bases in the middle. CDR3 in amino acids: CASRQVYGYTF. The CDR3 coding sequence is TGTGCCAGCAGACAGGTCTATGGCTACACCTTC.

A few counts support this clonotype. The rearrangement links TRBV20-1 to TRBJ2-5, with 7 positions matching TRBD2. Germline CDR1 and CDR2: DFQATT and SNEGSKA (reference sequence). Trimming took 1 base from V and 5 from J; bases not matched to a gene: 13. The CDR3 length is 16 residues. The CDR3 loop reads CSARGREAQWRETQYF. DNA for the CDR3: TGCAGTGCTAGAGGACGGGAGGCCCAGTGGCGGGAGACCCAGTACTTC.

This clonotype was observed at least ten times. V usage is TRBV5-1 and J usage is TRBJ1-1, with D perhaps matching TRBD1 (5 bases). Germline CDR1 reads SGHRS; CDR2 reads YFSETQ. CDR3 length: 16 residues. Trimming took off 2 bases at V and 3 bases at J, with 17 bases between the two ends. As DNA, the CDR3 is TGCGCCAGCAGCTTACGGTCCCAGGGAGGGGACACTGAAGCTTTCTTT. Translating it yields CASSLRSQGGDTEAFF.

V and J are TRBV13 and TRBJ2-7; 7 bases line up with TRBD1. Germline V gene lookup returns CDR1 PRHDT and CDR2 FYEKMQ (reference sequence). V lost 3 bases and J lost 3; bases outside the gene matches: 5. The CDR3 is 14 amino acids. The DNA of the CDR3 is TGTGCCAGCAGCTTCGACAGGGCCGACTACGAGCAGTACGTC. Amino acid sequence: CASSFDRADYEQYV.

CDR3 sequence reads: CASSRSGTGIANYGYTF. The CDR3, as DNA: TGTGCCAGCAGCCGGTCCGGGACAGGCATAGCTAACTATGGCTACACCTTC. The V call is TRBV7-2, the J call TRBJ1-2; 8 nucleotides match TRBD1. V dropped 5 bases and J dropped 0; count of bases not matched to a gene: 11. CDR1 is SGHTA and CDR2 is FQGNSA in the germline V gene. The CDR3 contains 17 residues.

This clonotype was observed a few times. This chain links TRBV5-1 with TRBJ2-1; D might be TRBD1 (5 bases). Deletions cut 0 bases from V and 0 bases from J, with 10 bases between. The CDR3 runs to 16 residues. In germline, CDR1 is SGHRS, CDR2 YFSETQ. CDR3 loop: CASSLDAGNSYNEQFF. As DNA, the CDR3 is TGCGCCAGCAGCTTGGACGCAGGGAACTCCTACAATGAGCAGTTCTTC. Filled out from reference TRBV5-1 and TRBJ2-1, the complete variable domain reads KAGVTQTPRYLIKTRGQQVTLSCSPISGHRSVSWYQQTPGQGLQFLFEYFSETQRNKGNFPGRFSGRQFSNSRSEMNVSTLELGDSALYLCASSLDAGNSYNEQFFGPGTRLTVL.

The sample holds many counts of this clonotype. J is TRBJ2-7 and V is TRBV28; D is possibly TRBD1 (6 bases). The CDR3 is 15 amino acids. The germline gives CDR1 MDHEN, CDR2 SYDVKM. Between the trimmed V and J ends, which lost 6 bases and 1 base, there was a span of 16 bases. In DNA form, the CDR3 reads TGTGCCAGCAGGGTAAGGACAGTGGGGTCCTACGAGCAGTACTTC. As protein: CASRVRTVGSYEQYF.

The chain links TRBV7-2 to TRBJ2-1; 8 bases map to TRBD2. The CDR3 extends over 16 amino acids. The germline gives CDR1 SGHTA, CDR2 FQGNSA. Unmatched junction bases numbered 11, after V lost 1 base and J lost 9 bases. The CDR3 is CASSLEPGLVRGEQFF. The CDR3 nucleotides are TGTGCCAGCAGCTTAGAACCGGGACTAGTTCGAGGTGAGCAGTTCTTC. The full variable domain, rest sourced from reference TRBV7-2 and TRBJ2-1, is GAGVSQSPSNKVTEKGKDVELRCDPISGHTALYWYRQSLGQGLEFLIYFQGNSAPDKSGLPSDRFSAERTGGSVSTLTIQRTQQEDSAVYLCASSLEPGLVRGEQFFGPGTRLTVL.

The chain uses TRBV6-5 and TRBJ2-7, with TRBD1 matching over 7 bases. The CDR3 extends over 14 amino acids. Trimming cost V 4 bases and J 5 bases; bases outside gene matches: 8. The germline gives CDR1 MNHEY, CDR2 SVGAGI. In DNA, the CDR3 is TGTGCCAGCAGTTCCACACCACAGGGGAACGAGCAGTACTTC. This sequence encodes CASSSTPQGNEQYF.

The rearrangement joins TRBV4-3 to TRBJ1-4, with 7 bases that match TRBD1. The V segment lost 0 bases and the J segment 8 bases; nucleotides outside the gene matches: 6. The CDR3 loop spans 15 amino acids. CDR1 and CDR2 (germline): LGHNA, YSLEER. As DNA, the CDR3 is TGCGCCAGCAGCCAAGATAGGGCAGGGGGAGAAAAACTGTTTTTT. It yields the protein CASSQDRAGGEKLFF.

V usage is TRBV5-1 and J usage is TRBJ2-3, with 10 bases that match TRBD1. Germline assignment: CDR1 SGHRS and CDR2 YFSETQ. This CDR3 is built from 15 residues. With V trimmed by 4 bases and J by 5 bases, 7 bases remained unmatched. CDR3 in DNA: TGCGCCAGCAGCAATCGACAGGGGGCTATAGATACGCAGTATTTT. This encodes CASSNRQGAIDTQYF.

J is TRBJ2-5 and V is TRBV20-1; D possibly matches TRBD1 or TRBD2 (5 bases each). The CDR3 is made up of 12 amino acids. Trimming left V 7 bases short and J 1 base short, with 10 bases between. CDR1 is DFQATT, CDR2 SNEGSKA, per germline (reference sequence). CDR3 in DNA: TGCAGTGGGATGGGGGTCCAAGAGACCCAGTACTTC. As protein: CSGMGVQETQYF.

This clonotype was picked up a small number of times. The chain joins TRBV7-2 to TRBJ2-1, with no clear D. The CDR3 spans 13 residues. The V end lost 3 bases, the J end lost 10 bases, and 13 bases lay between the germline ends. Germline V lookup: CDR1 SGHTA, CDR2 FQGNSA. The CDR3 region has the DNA TGTGCCAGCAGCTTGCGTGGACGAACGGAGCAGTTCTTC. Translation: CASSLRGRTEQFF.

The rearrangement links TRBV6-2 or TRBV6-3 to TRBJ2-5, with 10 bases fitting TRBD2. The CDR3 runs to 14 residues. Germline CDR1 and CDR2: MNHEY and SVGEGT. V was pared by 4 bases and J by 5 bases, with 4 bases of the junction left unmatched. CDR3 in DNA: TGTGCCAGCAGTTTCGCTAGCGGGAGTGAGACCCAGTACTTC. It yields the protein CASSFASGSETQYF.

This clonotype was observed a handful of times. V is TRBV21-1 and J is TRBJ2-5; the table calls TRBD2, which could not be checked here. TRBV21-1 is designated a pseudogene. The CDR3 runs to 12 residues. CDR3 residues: CASIEGQETQYF. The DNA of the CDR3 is TGTGCCAGCATTGAGGGACAAGAGACCCAGTACTTC.

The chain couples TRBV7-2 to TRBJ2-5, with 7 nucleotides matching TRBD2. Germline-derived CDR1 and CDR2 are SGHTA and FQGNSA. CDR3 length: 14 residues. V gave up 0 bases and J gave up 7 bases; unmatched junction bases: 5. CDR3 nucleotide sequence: TGTGCCAGCAGCTTAGCTGTAGGGGAGGGGACCCAGTACTTC. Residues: CASSLAVGEGTQYF. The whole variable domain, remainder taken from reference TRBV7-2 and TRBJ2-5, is GAGVSQSPSNKVTEKGKDVELRCDPISGHTALYWYRQSLGQGLEFLIYFQGNSAPDKSGLPSDRFSAERTGGSVSTLTIQRTQQEDSAVYLCASSLAVGEGTQYFGPGTRLLVL.

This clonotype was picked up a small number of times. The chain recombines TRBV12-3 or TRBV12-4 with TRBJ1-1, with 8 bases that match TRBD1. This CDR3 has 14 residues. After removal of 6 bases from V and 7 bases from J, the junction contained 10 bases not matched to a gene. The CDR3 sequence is CASRLTGGTGEAFF. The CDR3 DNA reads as TGTGCCAGCAGGCTTACAGGGGGAACGGGTGAAGCTTTCTTT.

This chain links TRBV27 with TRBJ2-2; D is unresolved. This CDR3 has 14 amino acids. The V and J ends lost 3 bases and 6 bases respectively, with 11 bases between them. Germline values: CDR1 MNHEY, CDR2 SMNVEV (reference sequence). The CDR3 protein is CASSFLGYAGELFF. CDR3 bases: TGTGCCAGCAGTTTCTTGGGTTATGCCGGGGAGCTGTTTTTT.

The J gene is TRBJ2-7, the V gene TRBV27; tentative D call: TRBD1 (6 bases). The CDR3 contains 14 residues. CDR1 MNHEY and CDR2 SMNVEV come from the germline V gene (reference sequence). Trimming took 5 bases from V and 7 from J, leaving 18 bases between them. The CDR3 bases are TGTGCCAGCAGTAGAGGGACACAGGGCAGGGAGCAGTACGTC. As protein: CASSRGTQGREQYV.

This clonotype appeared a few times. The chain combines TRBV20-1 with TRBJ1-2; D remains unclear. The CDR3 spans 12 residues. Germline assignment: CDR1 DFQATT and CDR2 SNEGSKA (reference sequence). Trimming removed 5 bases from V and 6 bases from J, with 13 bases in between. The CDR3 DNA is TGCAGTGCTGTTCGCTCGGTTGATGGCTACACCTTC. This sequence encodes CSAVRSVDGYTF.

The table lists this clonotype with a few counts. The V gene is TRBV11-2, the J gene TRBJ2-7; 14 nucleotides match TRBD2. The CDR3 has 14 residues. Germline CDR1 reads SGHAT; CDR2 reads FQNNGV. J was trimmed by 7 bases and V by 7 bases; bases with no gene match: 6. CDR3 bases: TGTGCCAGCACAGGACTAGCGGGAGGTCGGGAGCAGTACTTC. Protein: CASTGLAGGREQYF.

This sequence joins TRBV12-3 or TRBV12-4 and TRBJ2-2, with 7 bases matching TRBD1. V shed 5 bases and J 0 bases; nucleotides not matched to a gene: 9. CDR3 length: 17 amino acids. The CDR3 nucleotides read TGTGCCAGCAGTAATTGGGACAGTACCTCGAACACCGGGGAGCTGTTTTTT. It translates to CASSNWDSTSNTGELFF.

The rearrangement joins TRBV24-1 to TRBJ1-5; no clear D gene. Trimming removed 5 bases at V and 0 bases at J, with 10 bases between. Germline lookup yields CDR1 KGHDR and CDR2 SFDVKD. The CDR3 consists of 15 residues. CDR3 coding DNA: TGTGCCACCAGTGCTACACCGCCTAGCAATCAGCCCCAGCATTTT. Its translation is CATSATPPSNQPQHF.

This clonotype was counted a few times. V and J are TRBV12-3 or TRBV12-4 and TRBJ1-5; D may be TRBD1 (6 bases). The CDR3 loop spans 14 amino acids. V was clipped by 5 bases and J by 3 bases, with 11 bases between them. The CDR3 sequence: CASSADRHNQPQHF. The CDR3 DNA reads TGTGCCAGCAGTGCAGACAGGCACAATCAGCCCCAGCATTTT.

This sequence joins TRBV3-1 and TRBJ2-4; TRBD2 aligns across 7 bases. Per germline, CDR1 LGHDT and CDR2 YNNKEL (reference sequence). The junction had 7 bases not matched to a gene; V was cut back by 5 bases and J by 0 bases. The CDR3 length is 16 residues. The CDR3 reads CASSKRDYQAKNIQYF. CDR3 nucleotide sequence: TGTGCCAGCAGCAAACGGGACTACCAAGCCAAAAACATTCAGTACTTC.

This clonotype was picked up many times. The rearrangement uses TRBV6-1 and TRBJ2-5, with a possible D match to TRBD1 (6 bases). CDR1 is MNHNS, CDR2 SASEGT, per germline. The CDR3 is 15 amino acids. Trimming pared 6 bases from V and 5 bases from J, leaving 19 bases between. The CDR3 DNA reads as TGTGCCAGCAGCTCACCGGGACATACTTTGGAGACCCAGTACTTC. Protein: CASSSPGHTLETQYF.